The 27 T cell receptor beta chains reported below all come from one sample, sequenced in a study of T cell repertoires in cytomegalovirus infection. These receptors are not linked to any known antigen. In TCRdb, the reads were re-called with MiXCR into one record per CDR3 protein. The sample has roughly 920,000 distinct CDR3 sequences; roughly 31% are singletons. This material consisted of cultured CD8+ T cells from PBMCs, taken from culture after CMV antigen stimulation. These receptors originate from a human donor in good health (CMV status not recorded). Some clones in this sample may be carry-over from other donors' samples.

This rearrangement joins TRBV27 to TRBJ2-7; 7 positions match TRBD2. V dropped 4 bases and J dropped 0; count of bases not matched to a gene: 6. Germline CDR1 and CDR2: MNHEY and SMNVEV (reference sequence). This CDR3 is built from 15 residues. Here the CDR3 reads CASSSQRGSSYEQYV. CDR3 nucleotide sequence: TGTGCCAGCAGTTCCCAGCGGGGAAGCTCCTACGAGCAGTACGTC.

The sample holds a few counts of this clonotype. The chain is built from TRBV7-6 and TRBJ1-1, with unresolved D. The CDR3 spans 15 residues. Germline V lookup: CDR1 SGHVS, CDR2 FNYEAQ. V was shortened by 1 base and J by 0 bases, with 9 bases between the two germline ends. The CDR3 DNA reads TGTGCCAGCAGCTTAGGCGCAATGATGAACACTGAAGCTTTCTTT. It specifies CASSLGAMMNTEAFF.

This clonotype was picked up a small number of times. The chain recombines TRBV6-5 with TRBJ2-5, with 7 bases lining up with TRBD2. The germline CDR1 and CDR2 sequences are MNHEY and SVGAGI. V was clipped by 8 bases and J by 5 bases; unmatched bases: 5. The CDR3 has 12 residues. CDR3 loop: CASRDYQETQYF. CDR3 DNA: TGTGCCAGCCGGGACTATCAGGAGACCCAGTACTTC.

Many counts were recorded for this clonotype. The chain has TRBV7-9 and TRBJ2-5, with TRBD1 matching 7 bases. The CDR3 runs 15 residues. The junction had 5 bases not matched to a gene; V was cut back by 3 bases and J by 1 base. CDR1 is SEHNR and CDR2 is FQNEAQ in the germline V gene (reference sequence). The CDR3 nucleotides are TGTGCCAGCAGCTTCCGGGGACAGATCCAAGAGACCCAGTACTTC. Translation gives CASSFRGQIQETQYF.

This clonotype was found a few times. The chain employs TRBV12-3 or TRBV12-4 and TRBJ2-7; a weak D match, TRBD2 (7 bases). The V and J ends lost 10 bases and 6 bases respectively, with 16 bases between them. The CDR3 sequence is 12 residues long. In DNA form, the CDR3 reads TGTGCCACGAAGGGGGGGGCAGGCGAGCAGTACTTC. Translating it yields CATKGGAGEQYF.

This clonotype has ten or more counts. This chain's CDR3 is CASSLDDQPQHF. Written as DNA, the CDR3 is TGTGCCAGCAGCTTAGACGATCAGCCCCAGCATTTT. This chain uses TRBV7-9 with TRBJ1-5; D remains ambiguous. V was shortened by 1 base and J by 5 bases, with 3 bases between the two germline ends. The CDR3 loop spans 12 amino acids. Per germline, CDR1 SEHNR and CDR2 FQNEAQ (reference sequence).

The V gene is TRBV24-1, the J gene TRBJ1-2; 8 bases map to TRBD1. The CDR3 length is 13 residues. J lost 7 bases, V lost 3 bases, and 3 bases had no gene match. The germline CDR1 and CDR2 sequences are KGHDR and SFDVKD. CDR3 nucleotides: TGTGCCACCAGTGATCGGACAGGGAGTGGCTACACCTTC. It yields the protein CATSDRTGSGYTF.

There are many counts of this clonotype. This chain connects TRBV7-9 to TRBJ2-5; weak D call: TRBD1 (6 bases). The germline V gene encodes CDR1 SEHNR and CDR2 FQNEAQ (reference sequence). V was pared by 3 bases and J by 8 bases, with 19 bases between. CDR3 size: 15 residues. The CDR3 spells CASSFGTHDKRTQYF. The CDR3 DNA is TGTGCCAGCAGCTTCGGGACACATGACAAGAGAACCCAGTACTTC.

V and J are TRBV10-2 and TRBJ2-7, with D perhaps matching TRBD1 or TRBD2 (5 bases each). Germline V gene lookup returns CDR1 WSHSY and CDR2 SAAADI. V lost 2 bases, J lost 0 bases, and 11 bases lay in between. This CDR3 has 15 residues. CDR3 residues: CASSEGTASSYEQYF. CDR3 DNA sequence: TGCGCCAGCAGTGAGGGGACGGCGAGCTCCTACGAGCAGTACTTC.

V usage is TRBV7-9 and J usage is TRBJ1-6, with D possibly matching TRBD1 (5 bases). V was shortened by 4 bases and J by 7 bases, with 14 bases between the two germline ends. Per the germline V gene, CDR1 is SEHNR and CDR2 is FQNEAQ (reference sequence). This CDR3 spans 15 amino acids. CDR3 sequence (DNA): TGTGCCAGCAGCTCTTCCGGGACTTGGAATTCACCCCTCCACTTT. The encoded protein is CASSSSGTWNSPLHF.

The chain is built from TRBV19 and TRBJ1-1; D possibly corresponds to TRBD1 (5 bases). The V and J ends lost 8 bases and 4 bases respectively, with 17 bases between them. The germline CDR1 and CDR2 sequences are LNHDA and SQIVND (reference sequence). The CDR3 totals 14 residues. CDR3 residues: CASGYMGTATEAFF. In DNA, the CDR3 is TGTGCCAGTGGGTATATGGGGACGGCCACTGAAGCTTTCTTT.

V gene TRBV9 combines with J gene TRBJ2-1, with 12 bases identical to TRBD1. The CDR3 runs 19 residues. Losses at the gene ends were 4 bases for V and 0 bases for J; bases not matched to a gene: 11. CDR1 and CDR2 from the germline V gene are SGDLS and YYNGEE. The CDR3 coding sequence is TGTGCCAGCAGCCGCCCGGGACAGGGGGCGGCGAGCTCCTACAATGAGCAGTTCTTC. Its protein product is CASSRPGQGAASSYNEQFF.

This clonotype was found a few times. The chain combines TRBV6-5 with TRBJ1-1; D is unclear. V was cut by 4 bases and J by 8 bases, with 23 bases left in between. Germline V gives CDR1 MNHEY, CDR2 SVGAGI. The CDR3 runs 16 residues. Here the CDR3 reads CASSLSEGSFTSEAFF. DNA of the CDR3: TGTGCCAGCAGTTTGTCAGAAGGGTCCTTCACCTCAGAAGCTTTCTTT.

This clonotype has more than one count but fewer than ten. The J gene is TRBJ1-4, the V gene TRBV6-1; no clear D. Trimming left V 2 bases short and J 3 bases short, with 13 bases between. This CDR3 contains 16 residues. Germline assignment: CDR1 MNHNS and CDR2 SASEGT. The CDR3 nucleotides read TGTGCCAGCAGTGAAACGTCCGGTTGGCCTAATGAAAAACTGTTTTTT. This sequence encodes CASSETSGWPNEKLFF.

This clonotype was recorded at least ten times. The rearrangement links TRBV12-5 to TRBJ2-3; TRBD2 agrees at 8 bases. The CDR3 length is 16 residues. Germline V gene lookup returns CDR1 LGHNT and CDR2 FRNRAP. J gave up 2 bases and V 1 base, and 5 bases lay outside the gene matches. The CDR3 DNA follows: TGTGCTAGTGGTTTGGCTAGCGGGCTCCCCACAGATACGCAGTATTTT. This translates into CASGLASGLPTDTQYF.

This clonotype has just a few counts. This chain joins TRBV7-9 and TRBJ1-1; 7 bases are shared with TRBD1. This CDR3 comprises 12 residues. J lost 10 bases, V lost 5 bases, and 7 bases had no gene match. In germline, CDR1 is SEHNR, CDR2 FQNEAQ (reference sequence). The CDR3 loop reads CASSGTGEGAFF. The CDR3 region has the DNA TGTGCCAGCAGCGGAACAGGGGAGGGAGCTTTCTTT.

This sequence joins TRBV6-5 and TRBJ2-3; D uncertain. In germline, CDR1 is MNHEY, CDR2 SVGAGI. The CDR3 sequence is 15 residues long. The germline V and J ends were trimmed by 0 bases and 1 base, with 8 bases remaining between them. In DNA form, the CDR3 reads TGTGCCAGCAGTTACTCGATTAGGGGCACAGATACGCAGTATTTT. Translated: CASSYSIRGTDTQYF.

This clonotype was observed a few times. The chain employs TRBV12-5 and TRBJ1-5; D may be TRBD1 (5 bases). The CDR3 totals 14 residues. Trimming removed 3 bases at V and 5 bases at J, with 11 bases between. Looked up from germline, CDR1 is LGHNT and CDR2 is FRNRAP. CDR3 in DNA: TGTGCTAGTGGTTTTCAGGGCCGCGATCAGCCCCAGCATTTT. The encoded protein is CASGFQGRDQPQHF.

This clonotype came up many times. CDR3: CASSLSGRLSNQPQHF. The CDR3 bases are TGTGCCAGCAGTTTGTCCGGTAGACTCAGCAATCAGCCCCAGCATTTT. The J gene is TRBJ1-5, the V gene TRBV12-3 or TRBV12-4; the D is unclear. The length of the CDR3 is 16 residues. V was clipped by 3 bases and J by 1 base, with 13 bases between them.

This clonotype was detected a few times. The chain couples TRBV14 to TRBJ1-5; 8 nucleotides agree with TRBD1. Germline V gene lookup returns CDR1 SGHDN and CDR2 FVKESK. This CDR3 is built from 17 residues. J gave up 0 bases and V 4 bases, and 8 bases lay outside the gene matches. In DNA, the CDR3 is TGTGCCAGCAGCCCCAATCGACAGGGGTATAGCAATCAGCCCCAGCATTTT. Translated, it gives CASSPNRQGYSNQPQHF. The full variable domain, with the rest looked up from reference TRBV14 and TRBJ1-5, is EAGVTQFPSHSVIEKGQTVTLRCDPISGHDNLYWYRRVMGKEIKFLLHFVKESKQDESGMPNNRFLAERTGGTYSTLKVQPAELEDSGVYFCASSPNRQGYSNQPQHFGDGTRLSIL.

There are a few counts of this clonotype. The chain has TRBV19 and TRBJ1-1; TRBD1 matches at 8 bases. Germline lookup yields CDR1 LNHDA and CDR2 SQIVND (reference sequence). V shed 3 bases and J 1 base; nucleotides not matched to a gene: 4. This CDR3 region has 15 residues. The CDR3: CASSILDRGNTEAFF. Here the CDR3 DNA reads TGTGCCAGTAGTATCCTAGACAGGGGGAACACTGAAGCTTTCTTT.

The J gene is TRBJ2-2, the V gene TRBV4-3; 8 positions match TRBD1. V lost 3 bases to trimming and J lost 6 bases; unmatched junction nucleotides: 9. The CDR3 length is 16 residues. The V gene's germline CDR1 is LGHNA and CDR2 YSLEER. The CDR3 DNA is TGCGCCAGCAGCCAGGCCAGGGGGCGCTTGCCCGGGGAGCTGTTTTTT. Amino acids: CASSQARGRLPGELFF.

There are many counts of this clonotype. CDR3 sequence reads: CASSSSDRAAYGYTF. The CDR3 DNA reads TGTGCCAGCAGCTCGTCGGACAGAGCGGCCTATGGCTACACCTTC. This sequence joins TRBV7-9 and TRBJ1-2; TRBD1 might be the D (6 bases). V lost 4 bases and J 4 bases, leaving 16 bases between the germline ends. Germline assignment: CDR1 SEHNR and CDR2 FQNEAQ (reference sequence). This CDR3 has 15 amino acids.

This chain uses TRBV6-2 or TRBV6-3 with TRBJ2-3; unclear D gene. In germline, CDR1 is MNHEY, CDR2 SVGEGT. Trimming left V 7 bases short and J 2 bases short, with 7 bases between. This CDR3 comprises 12 residues. The chain's CDR3 is CASKPNTDTQYF. The DNA of the CDR3 is TGTGCCAGCAAACCCAACACAGATACGCAGTATTTT.

This clonotype was seen a handful of times. The chain has TRBV12-3 or TRBV12-4 and TRBJ1-5, with a tentative D call TRBD1 (5 bases). The CDR3 is 13 amino acids. With 8 bases removed from V and 6 bases from J, the gap between germline ends came to 14 bases. In DNA, the CDR3 is TGTGCCAGCGGCCCCGGGGGTAGTCAGCCCCAGCATTTT. This sequence encodes CASGPGGSQPQHF.

This chain uses TRBV20-1 with TRBJ2-1, with TRBD1 matching 10 bases. Germline V lookup: CDR1 DFQATT, CDR2 SNEGSKA (reference sequence). The CDR3 is made up of 15 amino acids. V dropped 7 bases and J dropped 6; count of bases not matched to a gene: 12. The CDR3 region is CSGQTGTGAANEQFF. The DNA of the CDR3 is TGCAGTGGACAAACCGGGACAGGGGCTGCCAATGAGCAGTTCTTC.

The CDR3 region is CASSLLDGDTEAFF. The CDR3 coding sequence is TGTGCCAGCAGCTTGTTGGACGGAGACACTGAAGCTTTCTTT. The rearrangement joins TRBV5-4 to TRBJ1-1; D is undetermined. V was clipped by 1 base and J by 3 bases, with 10 bases between them. The length of the CDR3 is 14 residues. The germline CDR1 and CDR2 sequences are SGHNT and YYREEE (reference sequence).